These 10 T cell receptor beta chains were all obtained from the same sample, sequenced in a study of T cell repertoires in cytomegalovirus infection. TCRdb fed the reads into MiXCR, producing one record per CDR3 protein. The repertoire holds approximately 500,000 distinct CDR3 sequences, with around 11% as singletons. Sequencing used PBMCs. All receptors derive from a human donor in good health (CMV status not recorded). Some clones in this sample may be carry-over from other donors' samples.

Many counts were recorded for this clonotype. The chain joins TRBV11-3 to TRBJ2-5; perhaps TRBD1 as D (6 bases). CDR1 and CDR2 from the germline V gene are SGHNT and YENEEA. The CDR3 sequence is 13 residues long. Trimming cost V 6 bases and J 2 bases, with 10 bases left between them. The CDR3 protein is CASSRTEQETQYF. CDR3 nucleotide sequence: TGTGCCAGCAGTAGGACAGAACAAGAGACCCAGTACTTC.

This clonotype has a count of ten or more. The chain has TRBV10-2 and TRBJ1-2, with TRBD1 as a possible D gene (6 bases). Germline assignment: CDR1 WSHSY and CDR2 SAAADI. This CDR3 spans 14 amino acids. The germline V and J ends were trimmed by 8 bases and 3 bases, with 16 bases remaining between them. This CDR3 reads CASRGRTGDYGYTF. In nucleotides, the CDR3 is TGCGCCAGCCGGGGGCGGACCGGGGACTATGGCTACACCTTC.

This sequence joins TRBV14 and TRBJ2-7; D possibly corresponds to TRBD1 (5 bases). This CDR3 is 14 amino acids long. Between the trimmed V and J ends, which lost 4 bases and 2 bases, there was a span of 12 bases. Germline CDR1 and CDR2: SGHDN and FVKESK. This chain's CDR3 is CASSRRVRAYEQYF. The CDR3 nucleotides read TGTGCCAGCAGCCGACGGGTCAGGGCCTACGAGCAGTACTTC.

On this clonotype: Since a much larger clone is just one base distant, this may be a read error. The chain couples TRBV29-1 to TRBJ2-5; no reliable D call. The CDR3 consists of 13 residues. With 4 bases removed from V and 6 bases from J, the gap between germline ends came to 15 bases. Germline V gene lookup returns CDR1 SQVTM and CDR2 ANQGSEA. CDR3 region: CSVAARVAKTQYF. CDR3 nucleotide sequence: TGCAGCGTTGCAGCGAGAGTTGCAAAGACCCAGTACTTC.

This clonotype was observed many times. The V call is TRBV2, the J call TRBJ2-7; 11 bases line up with TRBD2. This CDR3 is 15 amino acids long. Unmatched junction bases numbered 7, after V lost 6 bases and J lost 3 bases. Germline V gene lookup returns CDR1 SNHLY and CDR2 FYNNEI. CDR3 sequence: CASSARLAGHYEQYF. In DNA, the CDR3 is TGTGCCAGCAGCGCCCGACTAGCGGGGCACTACGAGCAGTACTTC.

The chain is built from TRBV5-1 and TRBJ2-7, with a possible D match to TRBD2 (5 bases). The CDR3 spans 15 residues. Germline V gene lookup returns CDR1 SGHRS and CDR2 YFSETQ. The ends were cut back, 7 bases at V and 1 base at J, with 18 bases in the middle. CDR3 sequence (DNA): TGCGCCAGCGGGCCCCGGGATTTCAATTCCTACGAGCAGTACTTC. This sequence encodes CASGPRDFNSYEQYF. The entire variable domain, with the rest obtained from reference TRBV5-1 and TRBJ2-7, is as follows: KAGVTQTPRYLIKTRGQQVTLSCSPISGHRSVSWYQQTPGQGLQFLFEYFSETQRNKGNFPGRFSGRQFSNSRSEMNVSTLELGDSALYLCASGPRDFNSYEQYFGPGTRLTVT.

This clonotype was recorded many times. V gene TRBV20-1 combines with J gene TRBJ2-7; D is possibly TRBD2 (6 bases). CDR3 size: 15 residues. V was pared by 0 bases and J by 2 bases, with 14 bases between. The V gene's germline CDR1 is DFQATT and CDR2 SNEGSKA (reference sequence). The CDR3 DNA sequence: TGCAGTGCTAGAGATTATCTAGCGCCGACCTACGAGCAGTACTTC. It translates to CSARDYLAPTYEQYF.

This clonotype was found a few times. The chain recombines TRBV30 with TRBJ2-7; D unclear. The CDR3 totals 13 residues. Germline V lookup: CDR1 GTSNPN, CDR2 SVGIG (reference sequence). Trimming pared 0 bases from V and 8 bases from J, leaving 14 bases between. The CDR3 is CAWSVLAEIKQYF. The CDR3 DNA reads as TGTGCCTGGAGTGTACTTGCCGAGATAAAGCAGTACTTC.

Many counts were recorded for this clonotype. The gene calls are TRBV28 and TRBJ2-1; TRBD2 aligns across 8 bases. The germline gives CDR1 MDHEN, CDR2 SYDVKM. Germline trimming cut 2 bases from V and 10 bases from J; bases unmatched to any gene: 7. There are 14 residues in the CDR3. CDR3 DNA: TGTGCCAGCAGTTTAACCCAGCGGGAGTGGGAGCAGTTCTTC. This encodes CASSLTQREWEQFF.

This clonotype occurred a few times. The chain links TRBV12-3 or TRBV12-4 to TRBJ2-3; 8 positions match TRBD2. V lost 2 bases and J lost 3; bases outside the gene matches: 7. This CDR3 has 16 residues. Written as DNA, the CDR3 is TGTGCCAGCAGTTTATTTCCGGGAGGGCCGACAGATACGCAGTATTTT. Translating gives CASSLFPGGPTDTQYF.